These 14 T cell receptor beta chains were sequenced from one sample in a study of T cell repertoires in cytomegalovirus infection. TCRdb called the reads again in MiXCR, with one record for every CDR3 protein. The table includes a few hundred thousand distinct CDR3 sequences, around 13% detected once. The source material was PBMCs. All receptors derive from a human donor in good health (CMV status not recorded). Some clones in this sample may be carry-over from other donors' samples.

The chain uses TRBV7-2 and TRBJ2-3; TRBD2 matches at 7 bases. The CDR3 has 11 residues. The germline CDR1 and CDR2 sequences are SGHTA and FQGNSA. Unmatched junction bases numbered 1, after V lost 6 bases and J lost 7 bases. CDR3 amino acids: CASRGGNTQYF. The CDR3 DNA reads as TGTGCCAGCAGGGGGGGGAATACGCAGTATTTT.

This clonotype was recorded a few times. The CDR3 sequence is CASSPSNGRQETQYF. DNA for the CDR3: TGTGCCAGCAGCCCCTCGAACGGGAGGCAAGAGACCCAGTACTTC. J is TRBJ2-5 and V is TRBV7-9; 7 nucleotides align to TRBD2. This CDR3 spans 15 amino acids. The V and J ends lost 5 bases and 2 bases, in that order; junction bases with no gene match: 8. CDR1 SEHNR and CDR2 FQNEAQ come from the germline V gene (reference sequence).

This clonotype was recorded at least ten times. This chain uses TRBV28 with TRBJ2-7, with TRBD2 identical over 16 bases. J gave up 0 bases and V 6 bases, and 5 bases lay outside the gene matches. Germline V gene lookup returns CDR1 MDHEN and CDR2 SYDVKM. The CDR3 runs to 17 residues. CDR3 bases: TGTGCCAGCAGCCAGGGACTAGCGGGAGGGAGCTCCTACGAGCAGTACTTC. Protein: CASSQGLAGGSSYEQYF. Full variable domain (outside the CDR3, taken from reference TRBV28 and TRBJ2-7): DVKVTQSSRYLVKRTGEKVFLECVQDMDHENMFWYRQDPGLGLRLIYFSYDVKMKEKGDIPEGYSVSREKKERFSLILESASTNQTSMYLCASSQGLAGGSSYEQYFGPGTRLTVT.

This clonotype occurred many times. The CDR3 DNA reads TGTGCCAGCAGCGCGCGCGGATCCACAGATACGCAGTATTTT. It yields the protein CASSARGSTDTQYF. V and J are TRBV7-3 and TRBJ2-3; D remains unclear. The germline gives CDR1 SGHTA, CDR2 FQGTGA. Trimming stripped 5 bases from V and 2 bases from J, with 11 bases between. This CDR3 has 14 amino acids.

This clonotype was seen a few times. The gene calls are TRBV18 and TRBJ2-7; D uncertain. V lost 3 bases and J 0 bases, leaving 6 bases between the germline ends. CDR1 and CDR2 from the germline V gene are KGHSH and LQKENI. The CDR3 is 13 amino acids. CDR3 sequence (DNA): TGTGCCAGCTCACCTCCTATCTCCTACGAGCAGTACTTC. Its protein is CASSPPISYEQYF.

This clonotype was observed a few times. The chain combines TRBV28 with TRBJ2-1; D uncertain. Germline assignment: CDR1 MDHEN and CDR2 SYDVKM. Trimming shortened V by 4 bases and J by 2 bases, and 15 bases separated the two germline ends. This CDR3 has 16 residues. The CDR3 loop reads CASSSQGNRPYNEQFF. The CDR3 coding sequence is TGTGCCAGCAGTTCCCAAGGGAACCGCCCCTACAATGAGCAGTTCTTC.

This clonotype occurred many times. The rearrangement uses TRBV6-2 or TRBV6-3 and TRBJ2-6; D might be TRBD1 or TRBD2, each matching 6 bases. CDR1 and CDR2 from the germline V gene are MNHEY and SVGEGT. The CDR3 extends over 16 amino acids. The V end was cut by 4 bases, the J end by 2 bases, with 12 bases between. This CDR3 is CASSLEGDAGANVLTF. CDR3 DNA sequence: TGTGCCAGCAGTTTGGAGGGGGACGCTGGGGCCAACGTCCTGACTTTC.

This clonotype was counted between two and nine times. The chain combines TRBV5-4 with TRBJ2-7, with D uncertain. The germline V gene has CDR1 SGHNT and CDR2 YYREEE (reference sequence). The CDR3 contains 14 residues. V was trimmed by 3 bases and J by 2 bases, leaving 12 bases between them. The CDR3 sequence: CASSSRTVPYEQYF. The DNA for the CDR3 is TGTGCCAGCAGCTCGAGGACGGTTCCCTACGAGCAGTACTTC.

In its sample, this clonotype was seen many times. This chain uses TRBV18 with TRBJ1-5; 7 bases match TRBD1. The germline V gene encodes CDR1 KGHSH and CDR2 LQKENI. The length of the CDR3 is 14 residues. After removal of 3 bases from V and 4 bases from J, the junction contained 3 bases not matched to a gene. In nucleotides, the CDR3 is TGTGCCAGCTCACCCCAGGGGGAAAATCAGCCCCAGCATTTT. Translation gives CASSPQGENQPQHF.

This clonotype was recorded many times. This chain links TRBV11-2 with TRBJ1-2; no definite D call. This CDR3 spans 13 amino acids. V was cut by 1 base and J by 3 bases, with 6 bases left in between. The V gene's germline CDR1 is SGHAT and CDR2 FQNNGV. For the CDR3, the DNA is TGTGCCAGCAGCTTAGTTGAAGACTATGGCTACACCTTC. Protein: CASSLVEDYGYTF.

This clonotype appeared many times. The chain recombines TRBV6-5 with TRBJ2-5, with 7 bases fitting TRBD2. The CDR3 has 15 amino acids. The germline gives CDR1 MNHEY, CDR2 SVGAGI. V was clipped by 5 bases and J by 4 bases; unmatched bases: 10. The CDR3 region is CASSPSGVAGETQYF. The CDR3 coding sequence is TGTGCCAGCAGTCCCTCGGGGGTAGCGGGAGAGACCCAGTACTTC.

This clonotype was observed a handful of times. The rearrangement links TRBV27 to TRBJ2-2; no firm D call. V gave up 3 bases and J gave up 5 bases, with 16 bases separating them. This CDR3 has 16 residues. Germline V gives CDR1 MNHEY, CDR2 SMNVEV (reference sequence). The CDR3 coding sequence is TGTGCCAGCAGTTTTATACCCAGAGAACTGACCGGGGAGCTGTTTTTT. It specifies CASSFIPRELTGELFF.

The V gene is TRBV6-2 or TRBV6-3, the J gene TRBJ2-7; D gene uncertain. The CDR3 runs 13 residues. The germline CDR1 and CDR2 sequences are MNHEY and SVGEGT. Trimming left V 6 bases short and J 2 bases short, with 11 bases between. DNA of the CDR3: TGTGCCAGCAGGCGGACCGAACCCTACGAGCAGTACTTC. This translates into CASRRTEPYEQYF.

The gene calls are TRBV20-1 and TRBJ2-3; D is unresolved. Per germline, CDR1 DFQATT and CDR2 SNEGSKA (reference sequence). Trimming cost V 0 bases and J 4 bases, with 5 bases left between them. This CDR3 is built from 12 residues. CDR3 bases: TGCAGTGCTAGAGAGGGCGCAGATACGCAGTATTTT. It translates to CSAREGADTQYF.